The source of this TCR beta chain is a study of blood T cell repertoires in COVID-19. The overall study: Sites in the United States, Italy and Spain provided acute and convalescent COVID-19 samples. The analysed material was cDNA or gDNA that came from T cells, B-cell-depleted T cells, or PBMCs.

Per the original data handling: Nucleated cell number was recorded as an estimate derived from reference gene primer amplification. The repertoire was sequenced with immunoSEQ multiplex PCR; TCRdb's copy has only in-frame clones and lacks some. V and J calls plus clone size are reproduced from that table; the DNA served to infer D and trimming. The table shows about 75,000 clones, with 88% occurring only once. The CDR3 spans 14 residues. V was clipped by 6 bases and J by 3 bases; unmatched bases: 8. Per germline, CDR1 ENHRY and CDR2 SYGVKD. This TCR was recovered from a human donor in a cohort sampled during active COVID-19. The chain recombines TRBV10-3 with TRBJ2-7; 7 positions match TRBD1. Sequencing input: peripheral blood. Written as DNA, the CDR3 is TGTGCCATCAGCCCACCGGGGACAGTCTACGAGCAGTACTTC. Amino acid sequence: CAISPPGTVYEQYF.